Sequencing of this T cell receptor beta chain was carried out in a study of beta chain features in type 1 diabetes. Study-level findings and limits: Among patients with Type 1 diabetes, TCRB CDR3s were moderately but significantly shorter in every one of the four CD4+ subsets. VDJ junctions from patients with type 1 diabetes contained fewer insertions and more deletions.

As to this clone: No antigen is known for it.

The isolated RNA, all of it, was reverse transcribed, so expressed TCRB transcripts were what got sequenced. Produced via immunoSEQ multiplex PCR; TCRdb's table is partial and in-frame only. Of under 850,000 clones in the sample, around 15% are singletons; the top ten hold approximately 0.022%. The CDR3 covers 14 residues. Germline values: CDR1 SGHTA, CDR2 FQGNSA. Trimming left V 1 base short and J 2 bases short, with 8 bases between. This rearrangement joins TRBV7-2 to TRBJ2-5; D possibly corresponds to TRBD2 (6 bases). Sequencing was done on a sample of naive CD4+ T cells from blood. The TCR comes from a man younger than 35 with type 1 diabetes. Here the CDR3 DNA reads TGTGCCAGCAGCTTAGTTAGCGGTCAAGAGACCCAGTACTTC. It yields the protein CASSLVSGQETQYF.